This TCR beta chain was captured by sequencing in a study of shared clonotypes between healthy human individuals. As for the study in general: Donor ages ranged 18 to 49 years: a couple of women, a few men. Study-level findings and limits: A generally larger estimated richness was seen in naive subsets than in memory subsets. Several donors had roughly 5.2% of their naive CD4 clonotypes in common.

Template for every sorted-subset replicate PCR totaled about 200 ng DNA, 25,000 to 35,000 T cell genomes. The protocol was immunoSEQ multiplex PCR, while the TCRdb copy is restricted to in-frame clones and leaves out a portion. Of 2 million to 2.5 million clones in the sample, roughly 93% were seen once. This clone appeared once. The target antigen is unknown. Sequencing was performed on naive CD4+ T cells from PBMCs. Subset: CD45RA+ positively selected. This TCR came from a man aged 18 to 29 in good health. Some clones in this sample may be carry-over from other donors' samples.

As DNA, the CDR3 is TGTGCCAGCAGCACCGGCCCCTTAAGGGGCGAGACCCAGTACTTC. Its translation: CASSTGPLRGETQYF. The chain recombines TRBV28 with TRBJ2-5; D might be TRBD1 (5 bases). Looked up from germline, CDR1 is MDHEN and CDR2 is SYDVKM. The ends were cut back, 6 bases at V and 5 bases at J, with 19 bases in the middle. The CDR3 is made up of 15 amino acids.